Below are 22 T cell receptor beta chains sequenced from a single sample in a study of CD8 T cells in ankylosing spondylitis. TCRdb independently ran MiXCR on the 5' RACE reads; one entry per CDR3 protein. The sample lists 250,000 or so distinct CDR3 sequences; around 10% were seen once. The sequencing sample was made of blood, either unsorted or a sorted T cell fraction (not recorded which). All receptors come from a male donor with ankylosing spondylitis or in good health (not recorded which).

This clonotype was observed a handful of times. The CDR3 is CASSGQGTTNEKLFF. For the CDR3, the DNA is TGCGCCAGTTCTGGACAGGGTACAACTAATGAAAAACTGTTTTTT. This rearrangement joins TRBV5-1 to TRBJ1-4; TRBD1 matches at 8 bases. The germline V gene encodes CDR1 SGHRS and CDR2 YFSETQ. J lost 0 bases, V lost 8 bases, and 6 bases had no gene match. The CDR3 totals 15 residues. Complete variable domain (other parts from reference TRBV5-1 and TRBJ1-4): KAGVTQTPRYLIKTRGQQVTLSCSPISGHRSVSWYQQTPGQGLQFLFEYFSETQRNKGNFPGRFSGRQFSNSRSEMNVSTLELGDSALYLCASSGQGTTNEKLFFGSGTQLSVL.

This clonotype was recorded at least ten times. The chain combines TRBV12-3 or TRBV12-4 with TRBJ2-1; 13 bases line up with TRBD2. This CDR3 has 15 amino acids. V shed 5 bases, J shed 8 bases, and the junction held 6 bases outside the gene matches. In DNA form, the CDR3 reads TGTGCCAGCAGTCCACTAGCGGGAGGGCCGGATGAGCAGTTCTTC. Its protein product is CASSPLAGGPDEQFF.

The chain recombines TRBV7-9 with TRBJ2-1, with 7 bases matching TRBD2. The germline V gene encodes CDR1 SEHNR and CDR2 FQNEAQ (reference sequence). The CDR3 runs to 15 residues. V lost 1 base to trimming and J lost 6 bases; unmatched junction nucleotides: 6. The chain's CDR3 is CASSLGGRSFNEQFF. CDR3 DNA sequence: TGTGCCAGCAGCTTAGGCGGGAGAAGCTTCAATGAGCAGTTCTTC.

The sample holds many counts of this clonotype. The chain links TRBV5-1 to TRBJ1-5; D is perhaps TRBD1 (5 bases). With 4 bases removed from V and 3 bases from J, the gap between germline ends came to 17 bases. This CDR3 is built from 16 residues. Looked up from germline, CDR1 is SGHRS and CDR2 is YFSETQ. The CDR3 loop is CASSLEGRDYNQPQHF. As DNA, the CDR3 is TGCGCCAGCAGCCTAGAGGGCAGGGACTACAATCAGCCCCAGCATTTT. Full variable domain (remainder filled in from reference TRBV5-1 and TRBJ1-5): KAGVTQTPRYLIKTRGQQVTLSCSPISGHRSVSWYQQTPGQGLQFLFEYFSETQRNKGNFPGRFSGRQFSNSRSEMNVSTLELGDSALYLCASSLEGRDYNQPQHFGDGTRLSIL.

This chain uses TRBV19 with TRBJ2-1, with 9 bases that match TRBD2. CDR3 length: 15 amino acids. Trimming removed 6 bases from V and 3 bases from J; junction bases left unmatched: 6. Germline CDR1 LNHDA, CDR2 SQIVND (reference sequence). The CDR3 DNA follows: TGTGCCAGTAGGCAAGCGGGGGGCAACTACAATGAGCAGTTCTTC. It encodes CASRQAGGNYNEQFF.

This clonotype was observed many times. V usage is TRBV29-1 and J usage is TRBJ2-1, with 12 bases matching TRBD2. V gave up 1 base and J gave up 2 bases; unmatched junction bases: 0. Germline CDR1 reads SQVTM; CDR2 reads ANQGSEA. The CDR3 runs 15 residues. The CDR3, as DNA: TGCAGCGTTGAAGGGACTAGCGGGACCTACAATGAGCAGTTCTTC. The encoded protein is CSVEGTSGTYNEQFF.

This clonotype was seen a handful of times. V and J are TRBV12-3 or TRBV12-4 and TRBJ2-3; 7 positions match TRBD1. This CDR3 contains 15 residues. Losses at the gene ends were 4 bases for V and 3 bases for J; bases not matched to a gene: 7. CDR3 loop: CASSSEGAGTDTQYF. The CDR3 DNA follows: TGTGCCAGCAGTTCTGAGGGGGCCGGGACAGATACGCAGTATTTT.

In this sample, this clonotype turned up many times. The genes are TRBV3-1 and TRBJ2-5, with a possible D match to TRBD2 (6 bases). The V gene's germline CDR1 is LGHDT and CDR2 YNNKEL (reference sequence). The CDR3 contains 14 residues. The V end lost 2 bases, the J end lost 5 bases, and 12 bases lay between the germline ends. The CDR3 DNA follows: TGTGCCAGCAGCCAACCCCCGGGGGTGGAGACCCAGTACTTC. Amino acid sequence: CASSQPPGVETQYF.

This clonotype showed up many times. This chain links TRBV20-1 with TRBJ1-1; TRBD1 matches at 9 bases. V was clipped by 3 bases and J by 3 bases; unmatched bases: 8. Germline CDR1 is DFQATT and CDR2 is SNEGSKA (reference sequence). The CDR3 consists of 15 residues. CDR3 region: CSARVTTGGHTEAFF. For the CDR3, the DNA is TGCAGTGCTAGGGTCACGACAGGGGGGCACACTGAAGCTTTCTTT.

This clonotype was picked up many times. V and J are TRBV6-5 and TRBJ2-1; possible D gene TRBD1, 5 bases. This CDR3 contains 13 residues. V was clipped by 2 bases and J by 9 bases, with 11 bases between them. Germline CDR1 reads MNHEY; CDR2 reads SVGAGI. CDR3 sequence reads: CASSYDRASEQFF. In DNA, the CDR3 is TGTGCCAGCAGTTACGACAGAGCAAGTGAGCAGTTCTTC.

This clonotype was counted ten times or more. The genes are TRBV20-1 and TRBJ2-7; a possible D gene is TRBD2 (5 bases). Trimming removed 4 bases at V and 7 bases at J, with 20 bases between. The germline CDR1 and CDR2 sequences are DFQATT and SNEGSKA (reference sequence). The CDR3 runs 14 residues. CDR3 sequence: CSAKNPDGLSEQYF. CDR3 nucleotide sequence: TGCAGTGCTAAAAACCCGGACGGACTCTCGGAGCAGTACTTC.

The table lists this clonotype with many counts. This rearrangement joins TRBV14 to TRBJ2-5; TRBD2 aligns across 12 bases. V shed 4 bases and J 7 bases; nucleotides not matched to a gene: 4. Looked up from germline, CDR1 is SGHDN and CDR2 is FVKESK. The CDR3 runs 14 residues. CDR3 region: CASSPRLAGVTQYF. The DNA for the CDR3 is TGTGCCAGCAGCCCGCGACTAGCGGGAGTGACCCAGTACTTC.

The table lists this clonotype with many counts. This chain joins TRBV5-1 and TRBJ2-3, with D possibly being TRBD1 (5 bases). The V gene's germline CDR1 is SGHRS and CDR2 YFSETQ. The germline V and J ends were trimmed by 1 base and 5 bases, with 11 bases remaining between them. The CDR3 has 14 amino acids. The CDR3 region is CASSLFSGRDTQYF. CDR3 in DNA: TGCGCCAGCAGCTTGTTTTCAGGGCGAGATACGCAGTATTTT. The full variable domain, its missing parts supplied by reference TRBV5-1 and TRBJ2-3, is KAGVTQTPRYLIKTRGQQVTLSCSPISGHRSVSWYQQTPGQGLQFLFEYFSETQRNKGNFPGRFSGRQFSNSRSEMNVSTLELGDSALYLCASSLFSGRDTQYFGPGTRLTVL.

This clonotype was detected ten times or more. The chain is built from TRBV5-1 and TRBJ2-1; the D gene is possibly TRBD2 (6 bases). Per the germline V gene, CDR1 is SGHRS and CDR2 is YFSETQ. V was cut by 4 bases and J by 4 bases, with 12 bases left in between. CDR3 length: 14 residues. The CDR3 nucleotides are TGCGCCAGCAGCGTGCAGGGACTGTACAATGAGCAGTTCTTC. This translates into CASSVQGLYNEQFF.

This clonotype was counted ten times or more. This sequence joins TRBV10-3 and TRBJ2-7; 7 bases are a match to TRBD2. This CDR3 has 13 amino acids. Trimming at V came to 7 bases and at J to 5 bases, leaving 8 bases not matched to a gene. The germline V gene has CDR1 ENHRY and CDR2 SYGVKD. The CDR3 loop is CAIMSGLEDEQYF. The CDR3 DNA follows: TGTGCCATCATGTCCGGACTAGAGGACGAGCAGTACTTC.

The chain employs TRBV7-2 and TRBJ2-6; no firm D call. The CDR3 runs 12 residues. V was shortened by 5 bases and J by 6 bases, with 5 bases between the two germline ends. CDR1 SGHTA and CDR2 FQGNSA come from the germline V gene. CDR3 sequence: CASSPPANVLTF. DNA of the CDR3: TGTGCCAGCAGCCCGCCGGCCAACGTCCTGACTTTC.

This clonotype was counted many times. This chain uses TRBV12-3 or TRBV12-4 with TRBJ2-1; D tentatively reads TRBD1 or TRBD2 (5 bases each). This CDR3 spans 13 amino acids. Trimming pared 2 bases from V and 5 bases from J, leaving 7 bases between. The CDR3 region is CASSLRGDNEQFF. The CDR3 region has the DNA TGTGCCAGCAGTTTAAGGGGAGACAATGAGCAGTTCTTC.

In its sample, this clonotype was seen many times. The rearrangement links TRBV6-5 to TRBJ2-2; 8 positions agree with TRBD2. Unmatched junction bases numbered 1, after V lost 2 bases and J lost 5 bases. The germline gives CDR1 MNHEY, CDR2 SVGAGI. The CDR3 covers 14 residues. As DNA, the CDR3 is TGTGCCAGCAGTTACCCTAGCGGGACCGGGGAGCTGTTTTTT. Its protein is CASSYPSGTGELFF.

This clonotype was picked up a small number of times. The CDR3 DNA follows: TGTGCCAGCAGTTTCGGACCCGACAGGAAGAACACTGAAGCTTTCTTT. Protein sequence: CASSFGPDRKNTEAFF. This chain connects TRBV12-3 or TRBV12-4 to TRBJ1-1, with TRBD1 as a possible D gene (6 bases). Trimming took 3 bases from V and 1 from J, leaving 15 bases between them. The CDR3 extends over 16 amino acids.

This clonotype came up many times. The chain joins TRBV7-6 to TRBJ2-1; D is uncertain. The germline V gene has CDR1 SGHVS and CDR2 FNYEAQ. Trimming stripped 5 bases from V and 2 bases from J, with 19 bases between. This CDR3 region has 17 residues. CDR3: CASSRSQDYSTYNEQFF. DNA for the CDR3: TGTGCCAGCAGCCGCTCACAAGATTACTCAACCTACAATGAGCAGTTCTTC.

This clonotype has only a few counts. The J gene is TRBJ2-6, the V gene TRBV20-1; D unclear. This CDR3 region has 12 residues. V lost 5 bases to trimming and J lost 2 bases, with 4 bases between them. Germline values: CDR1 DFQATT, CDR2 SNEGSKA (reference sequence). The CDR3 sequence is CSAPTGANVLTF. The DNA for the CDR3 is TGCAGTGCTCCCACTGGGGCCAACGTCCTGACTTTC.

The chain has TRBV5-5 and TRBJ2-3, with D possibly TRBD2 on 6 matching bases. Trimming stripped 0 bases from V and 3 bases from J, with 17 bases between. The germline gives CDR1 SGHKS, CDR2 YYEKEE (reference sequence). CDR3 length equals 17 residues. The CDR3 region is CASSLGGLSVDTDTQYF. CDR3 nucleotides: TGTGCCAGCAGCTTGGGGGGACTGTCAGTAGATACAGATACGCAGTATTTT.